A selection of T cell receptor beta chains follows, all from one sample in a study of blood T cell repertoires in COVID-19. Clones were read by immunoSEQ multiplex PCR, and TCRdb kept only the in-frame ones, dropping some. Of about 210,000 clones listed, roughly 82% are singletons. What was sequenced was peripheral blood. These receptors all stem from a woman aged 60 to 75 with COVID-19, enrolled during active disease. The CDR3 runs from the conserved cysteine through the conserved F or W. D genes are given only for firm matches. The size of a clone is reported for some rows only, either as once, few or many, or as a class for expanded clones.

size,length,J,D,V,DNA,CDR3
.,14,TRBJ1-4,.,TRBV25-1,TGTGCCAGCAGTGAACGGGGGAATAATGAAAAACTGTTTTTT,CASSERGNNEKLFF
.,15,TRBJ2-7,TRBD1,TRBV5-1,TGCGCCAGCAGTCCAACTGGGGACAGGGCCTACGAGCAGTACTTC,CASSPTGDRAYEQYF
once,15,TRBJ2-2,.,TRBV19,TGTGCCAGTAGTATACCAGGGCGGGGCACCGGGGAGCTGTTTTTT,CASSIPGRGTGELFF
.,17,TRBJ2-1,TRBD2,TRBV6-2/TRBV6-3,TGTGCCAGCAGTCACAACCCCCGACTAGCGAACACGCATGAGCAGTTCTTC,CASSHNPRLANTHEQFF
.,14,TRBJ2-1,TRBD2,TRBV18,TGTGCCAGCTCACCCCGGGGGGACTACAATGAGCAGTTCTTC,CASSPRGDYNEQFF
once,15,TRBJ2-5,TRBD2,TRBV6-5,TGTGCCAGCAGTAAGACTAGCGGTATTCAAGAGACCCAGTACTTC,CASSKTSGIQETQYF
many,12,TRBJ1-2,.,TRBV28,TGTGCCAGCAGTTTACAAGAGTATGGCTACACCTTC,CASSLQEYGYTF
.,14,TRBJ2-1,.,TRBV4-1,TGCGCCAGCAGCCAAGTCCCCCACTCGGGTGAGCAGTTCTTC,CASSQVPHSGEQFF
.,15,TRBJ1-2,TRBD1,TRBV29-1,TGCAGCGTTGAGGACAGGGGGTTGTTTAACTATGGCTACACCTTC,CSVEDRGLFNYGYTF
.,14,TRBJ2-3,.,TRBV11-1,TGTGCCAGCCGCAGGGGGGCCCCCACAGATACGCAGTATTTT,CASRRGAPTDTQYF
once,13,TRBJ2-2,.,TRBV20-1,TGCAGTGCTAGTCCCTTAAAAACCGGGGAGCTGTTTTTT,CSASPLKTGELFF
.,14,TRBJ1-3,TRBD1,TRBV13,TGTGCCAGCAGCTTCGGGACAGCTGGAAACACCATATATTTT,CASSFGTAGNTIYF
.,15,TRBJ1-1,TRBD1,TRBV10-3,TGTGCCATCAGTGCGTCGGGACAGGGGCACACTGAAGCTTTCTTT,CAISASGQGHTEAFF
.,12,TRBJ2-7,TRBD2,TRBV6-7,TGTGCCAGGGGAGGGGTCCTAGACGAGCAGTACTTC,CARGGVLDEQYF